These T cell receptor beta chains were read from a single sample in a study of blood T cell repertoires in COVID-19. Clones were read by immunoSEQ multiplex PCR, and TCRdb kept only the in-frame ones, dropping some. The table includes under 350,000 clones, approximately 83% detected once. The specimen was peripheral blood. The receptors stem from a woman in her sixties or seventies with acute or convalescent COVID-19. Each CDR3 is given without its conserved first and last residue. D genes are given only for firm matches. Some rows have no size entry. The others give once, few or many, or a class for an expanded clone.

J | size | V | D | CDR3
TRBJ2-6 | - | TRBV30 | - | AWTGAVNSGANVLT
TRBJ1-1 | - | TRBV14 | - | ASSPLGGAYTEAF
TRBJ1-4 | - | TRBV14 | - | ASSRTGDGEKLF
TRBJ1-1 | few | TRBV4-1 | - | ASSQDHRKNTEAF
TRBJ2-6 | - | TRBV19 | - | ASSHLRRSSGANVLT
TRBJ1-2 | many | TRBV11-2 | - | ASSLKGLRGYT
TRBJ1-1 | - | TRBV2 | - | ASSGQQGTEAF
TRBJ1-4 | - | TRBV5-5 | - | ASSSTVGATNEKLF
TRBJ2-1 | - | TRBV21-1 | - | ASSPWTSGGDYNEQF
TRBJ2-2 | - | TRBV28 | TRBD2 | ASGRHGTGGSGELF
TRBJ1-4 | - | TRBV30 | - | AWALGALNEKLF
TRBJ1-5 | - | TRBV2 | TRBD1 | ATGGQGGQPQH
TRBJ1-2 | - | TRBV7-9 | TRBD1 | ASSPSRQGANGYT
TRBJ1-2 | - | TRBV25-1 | - | ASSEGPRRGYT
TRBJ2-5 | - | TRBV3-1/TRBV3-2 | TRBD1 | ASSQRGTGGSETQY
TRBJ2-1 | - | TRBV5-1 | - | ASSLGWTTPYNEQF
TRBJ2-1 | - | TRBV7-8 | TRBD2 | ATRGGASGGASSYNEQF
TRBJ1-1 | - | TRBV18 | - | ASSGETEAF
TRBJ1-3 | - | TRBV18 | - | ASSPTDASGNTIY
TRBJ1-5 | - | TRBV28 | TRBD1 | ASSPPRGQGQPQH
TRBJ2-7 | - | TRBV25-1 | TRBD1 | ASSAGQGGDEQY
TRBJ2-7 | few | TRBV18 | - | ASSESGFYEQY
TRBJ2-6 | - | TRBV19 | - | ASSPRTGANVLT
TRBJ1-2 | few | TRBV18 | - | ASSPNGDYGYT
TRBJ1-1 | - | TRBV7-2 | - | ASSSQVGRGAEAF
TRBJ1-5 | few | TRBV4-1 | TRBD1 | ASSYSPQRGGGGLYSNQPQH
TRBJ1-6 | once | TRBV10-3 | TRBD1 | AISEGQGDSPLH
TRBJ1-2 | - | TRBV7-2 | - | ASSLPGAGGSYGYT
TRBJ2-7 | - | TRBV20-1 | TRBD1 | SAQGAWEQY
TRBJ2-3 | - | TRBV7-9 | - | ASSLSRGDTQY
TRBJ1-2 | - | TRBV11-2 | - | ASSPGGLRGGYT
TRBJ1-3 | - | TRBV18 | TRBD1 | ASSPPGQTISGNTIY
TRBJ2-7 | - | TRBV14 | - | ASSPWPGEQY
TRBJ1-1 | - | TRBV12-3/TRBV12-4 | TRBD1 | ASSSQGDTEAF
TRBJ1-6 | - | TRBV4-1 | - | ASSQDWQGAPLH
TRBJ1-1 | - | TRBV5-1 | - | ASSFLEGGRKTEAF
TRBJ1-5 | - | TRBV28 | - | ASSFDQTNQPQH
TRBJ1-2 | - | TRBV27 | - | ASSLRGSDGYT
TRBJ1-3 | - | TRBV7-9 | TRBD1 | ASSRQGDGNTIY
TRBJ1-1 | - | TRBV5-1 | - | ASSFDQGRQTEAF
TRBJ2-1 | - | TRBV7-9 | - | ASSARLGNEQF
TRBJ1-1 | once | TRBV2 | - | ASSVDSEAF
TRBJ2-5 | - | TRBV7-8 | - | ASSLRGETQY
TRBJ1-2 | - | TRBV14 | - | ASSQEPGGRGYT
TRBJ1-2 | - | TRBV18 | TRBD1 | ASSPDRDYGYT
TRBJ1-2 | once | TRBV10-3 | - | AISESEARGYLSGYT
TRBJ1-1 | - | TRBV5-1 | TRBD1 | ASSLLGQTQNTEAF
TRBJ1-5 | - | TRBV18 | TRBD1 | ASSGQVLNNQPQH
TRBJ2-2 | many | TRBV6-5 | - | ASSYSLAGAGELF
TRBJ1-5 | few | TRBV2 | - | ASSLARGNQPQH
TRBJ1-5 | - | TRBV3-1/TRBV3-2 | TRBD1 | ASSQGTVISNQPQH
TRBJ1-6 | - | TRBV6-5 | - | ASSPLGSSPLH
TRBJ1-6 | - | TRBV19 | - | ASTKGGPNYSPLH
TRBJ1-5 | - | TRBV19 | - | ASSVNRGGNQPQH
TRBJ1-1 | - | TRBV11-1 | - | ASSFLLGNTEAF